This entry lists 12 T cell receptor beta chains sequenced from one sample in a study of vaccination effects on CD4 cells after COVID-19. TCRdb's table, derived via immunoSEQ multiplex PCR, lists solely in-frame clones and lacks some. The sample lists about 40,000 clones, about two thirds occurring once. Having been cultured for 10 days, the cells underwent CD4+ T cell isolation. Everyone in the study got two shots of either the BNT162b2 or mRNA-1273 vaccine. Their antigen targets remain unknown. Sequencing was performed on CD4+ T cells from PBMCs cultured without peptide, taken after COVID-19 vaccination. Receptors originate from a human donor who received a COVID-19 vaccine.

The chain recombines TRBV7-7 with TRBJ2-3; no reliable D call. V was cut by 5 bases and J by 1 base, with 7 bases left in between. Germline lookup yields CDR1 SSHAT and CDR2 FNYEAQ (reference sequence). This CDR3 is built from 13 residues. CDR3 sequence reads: CASSQLRTDTQYF. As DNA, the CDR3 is TGTGCCAGCAGCCAACTCCGCACAGATACGCAGTATTTT. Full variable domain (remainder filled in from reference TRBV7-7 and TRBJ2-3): GAGVSQSPRYKVTKRGQDVTLRCDPISSHATLYWYQQALGQGPEFLTYFNYEAQPDKSGLPSDRFSAERPEGSISTLTIQRTEQRDSAMYRCASSQLRTDTQYFGPGTRLTVL.

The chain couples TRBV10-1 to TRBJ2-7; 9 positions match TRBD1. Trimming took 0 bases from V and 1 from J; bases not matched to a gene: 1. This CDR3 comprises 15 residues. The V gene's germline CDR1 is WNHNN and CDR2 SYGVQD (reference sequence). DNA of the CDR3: TGCGCCAGCAGTGAGTCGGACAGGGGTTCCTACGAGCAGTACTTC. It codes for CASSESDRGSYEQYF.

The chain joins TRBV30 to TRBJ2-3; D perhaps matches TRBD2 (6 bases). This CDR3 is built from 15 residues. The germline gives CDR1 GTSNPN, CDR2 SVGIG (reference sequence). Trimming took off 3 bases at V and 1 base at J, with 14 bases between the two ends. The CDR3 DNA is TGTGCCTGGAGCCCAGACGGGGGAGGCACAGATACGCAGTATTTT. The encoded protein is CAWSPDGGGTDTQYF.

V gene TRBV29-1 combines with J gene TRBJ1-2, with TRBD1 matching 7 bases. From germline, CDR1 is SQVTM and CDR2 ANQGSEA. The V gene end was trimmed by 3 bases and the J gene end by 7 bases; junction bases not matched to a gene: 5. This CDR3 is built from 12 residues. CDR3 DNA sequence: TGCAGCGTTGAGGCAGGGGGGATTGGCTACACCTTC. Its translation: CSVEAGGIGYTF.

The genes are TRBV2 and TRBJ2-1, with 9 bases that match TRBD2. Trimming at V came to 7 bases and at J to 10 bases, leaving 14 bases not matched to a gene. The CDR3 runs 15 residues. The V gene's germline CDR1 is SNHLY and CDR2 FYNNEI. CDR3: CASIPISGSSGEQFF. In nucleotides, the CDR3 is TGTGCCAGCATTCCGATTAGCGGGAGTTCTGGCGAGCAGTTCTTC.

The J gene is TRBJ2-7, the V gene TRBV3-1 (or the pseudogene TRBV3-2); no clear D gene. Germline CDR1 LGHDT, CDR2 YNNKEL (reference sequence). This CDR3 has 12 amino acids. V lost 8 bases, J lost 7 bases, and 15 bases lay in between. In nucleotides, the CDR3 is TGTGCCAGCTCCCCCTCTAGACTGGAGCAGTACTTC. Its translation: CASSPSRLEQYF.

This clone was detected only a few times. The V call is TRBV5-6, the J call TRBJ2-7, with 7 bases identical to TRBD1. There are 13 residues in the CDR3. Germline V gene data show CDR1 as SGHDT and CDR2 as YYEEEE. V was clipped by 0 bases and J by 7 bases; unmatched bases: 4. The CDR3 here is CASSLAPDREQYF. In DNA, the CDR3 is TGTGCCAGCAGCTTGGCTCCGGACAGGGAGCAGTACTTC.

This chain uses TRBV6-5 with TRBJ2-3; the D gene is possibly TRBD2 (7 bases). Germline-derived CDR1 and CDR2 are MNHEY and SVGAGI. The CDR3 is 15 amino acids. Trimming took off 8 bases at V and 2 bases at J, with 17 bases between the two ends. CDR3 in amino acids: CASGAGEGHTDTQYF. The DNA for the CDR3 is TGTGCCAGCGGGGCAGGGGAGGGGCACACAGATACGCAGTATTTT.

The CDR3, as DNA: TGTGCCAGCAGTTCGGAAGGGGGGACGATAAATGGCTACACCTTC. Its protein product is CASSSEGGTINGYTF. The J gene is TRBJ1-2, the V gene TRBV28; weak D call: TRBD1 (6 bases). The V gene's germline CDR1 is MDHEN and CDR2 SYDVKM. The CDR3 loop spans 15 amino acids. V lost 4 bases, J lost 6 bases, and 18 bases lay in between.

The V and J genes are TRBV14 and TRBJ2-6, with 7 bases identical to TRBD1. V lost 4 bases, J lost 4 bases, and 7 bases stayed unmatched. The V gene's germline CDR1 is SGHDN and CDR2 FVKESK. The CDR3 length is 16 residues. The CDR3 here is CASSRDRVGGANVLTF. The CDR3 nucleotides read TGTGCCAGCAGCCGCGACAGGGTAGGAGGGGCCAACGTCCTGACTTTC. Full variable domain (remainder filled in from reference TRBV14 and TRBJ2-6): EAGVTQFPSHSVIEKGQTVTLRCDPISGHDNLYWYRRVMGKEIKFLLHFVKESKQDESGMPNNRFLAERTGGTYSTLKVQPAELEDSGVYFCASSRDRVGGANVLTFGAGSRLTVL.

CDR3 sequence: CASSRGGGGRTGELFF. The CDR3 DNA is TGTGCCAGCAGCCGGGGTGGAGGGGGCAGGACCGGGGAGCTGTTTTTT. This rearrangement joins TRBV3-1 (or the pseudogene TRBV3-2) to TRBJ2-2; D is perhaps TRBD1 (7 bases). Germline-derived CDR1 and CDR2 are LGHDT and YNNKEL (reference sequence). Trimming took off 4 bases at V and 5 bases at J, with 17 bases between the two ends. The CDR3 totals 16 residues.

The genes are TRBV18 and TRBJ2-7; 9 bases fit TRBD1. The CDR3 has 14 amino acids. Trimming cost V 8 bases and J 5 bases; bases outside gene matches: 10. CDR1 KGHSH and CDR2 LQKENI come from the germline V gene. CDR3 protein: CASQPGTGSNEQYF. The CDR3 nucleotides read TGTGCCAGCCAACCCGGGACAGGGTCTAACGAGCAGTACTTC.